The clone carrying this TCR beta chain was picked up a small number of times. CDR3 length equals 15 residues. CDR1 is SGHTA, CDR2 FQGNSA, per germline. The V gene lost 7 bases and the J gene lost 4 bases, with 19 bases spanning the gap. 5'RACE template switching generated TCR cDNA, adding a universal primer site and UMIs. One entry per CDR3 protein, called by TCRdb with MiXCR from the 5' RACE reads. The table has about 360,000 distinct CDR3 sequences, 6.2% seen once. This specimen comes from a study of T cells after yellow fever vaccination. The source material was PBMCs, sampled 5 days after the yellow fever booster vaccination. V is TRBV7-2 and J is TRBJ2-5; tentatively, D is TRBD2 (6 bases). This receptor was obtained from a man in his thirties or forties who received the YFV17D yellow fever vaccine. The CDR3 nucleotides are TGTGCCAGCATCCCAGGCGGGGCCCTTGTAGAGACCCAGTACTTC. Its protein product is CASIPGGALVETQYF.